What follows are 21 T cell receptor beta chains derived from one specimen sequenced in a study of read filtering for tumor transcriptome and immune sequencing. The library was built from approximately 400 ng RNA with molecular barcoded adaptors for alpha/delta and beta/gamma chains. TCRdb re-called the reads with MiXCR, one entry per CDR3 protein. This sample has more than 100,000 distinct CDR3 sequences, with around 13% found just once. Sequencing used a population of CD138-negative cells sorted from bone marrow. The receptors stem from a donor over 35 with multiple myeloma.

Comment on this clonotype: This may be a read error: a much more frequent sequence differs by one nucleotide. The chain is built from TRBV5-4 and TRBJ2-1; D not resolved. The germline V and J ends were trimmed by 6 bases and 12 bases, with 22 bases remaining between them. The CDR3 contains 14 residues. CDR1 SGHNT and CDR2 YYREEE come from the germline V gene (reference sequence). DNA of the CDR3: TGTGCCAGCACCACCTCGGGCTGCACCCATGTGCAGTTCTTC. Translated: CASTTSGCTHVQFF.

Ten or more counts support this clonotype. The chain links TRBV5-1 to TRBJ1-6; D is ambiguous. Looked up from germline, CDR1 is SGHRS and CDR2 is YFSETQ. There are 15 residues in the CDR3. The ends were cut back, 4 bases at V and 10 bases at J, with 18 bases in the middle. The CDR3 region has the DNA TGCGCCAGCAGCCCCAGGCCTCAAAAGGACTCACCCCTCCACTTT. Translating it yields CASSPRPQKDSPLHF.

This clonotype was seen ten or more times. The V and J genes are TRBV15 and TRBJ2-3; perhaps D is TRBD1 or TRBD2 (5 bases each). CDR1 and CDR2 (germline): LNHNV, YYDKDF (reference sequence). CDR3 length: 16 amino acids. Deletions cut 3 bases from V and 2 bases from J, with 15 bases between. CDR3 sequence: CATSSPGTKYTDTQYF. CDR3 DNA sequence: TGTGCCACCAGCAGTCCAGGGACCAAATACACAGATACGCAGTATTTT.

This clonotype was seen many times. The chain combines TRBV20-1 with TRBJ2-2; TRBD2 aligns across 7 bases. The germline gives CDR1 DFQATT, CDR2 SNEGSKA (reference sequence). The CDR3 length is 14 residues. V was pared by 8 bases and J by 4 bases, with 10 bases of the junction left unmatched. The DNA for the CDR3 is TGCAGTTCAAGACAGCGGGGCGGCACCGGGGAGCTGTTTTTT. This encodes CSSRQRGGTGELFF.

This clonotype was seen ten or more times. The gene calls are TRBV7-9 and TRBJ1-1; 11 bases agree with TRBD1. CDR1 and CDR2 (germline): SEHNR, FQNEAQ (reference sequence). The CDR3 totals 14 residues. With 5 bases clipped from V and 6 bases from J, the junction kept 5 bases outside the gene matches. In nucleotides, the CDR3 is TGTGCCAGCAGCGGACAGGGGGCGGTCTCTGAAGCTTTCTTT. This sequence encodes CASSGQGAVSEAFF.

This clonotype was detected once. With a much larger clone just one base away, this may be a read error. The chain links TRBV10-1 to TRBJ2-2; TRBD1 might be the D (6 bases). Germline values: CDR1 WNHNN, CDR2 SYGVQD (reference sequence). There are 16 residues in the CDR3. The DNA for the CDR3 is TGCGCCAGCAGTAGAGGGGGAAGCGCGAACACCAGGGAGCTGTTTTTT. Encoded protein: CASSRGGSANTRELFF.

A note on this clonotype: A read error may explain this, as a much larger clone is one base away. The chain employs TRBV25-1 and TRBJ2-3; no definite D call. The length of the CDR3 is 15 residues. CDR1 is MGHDK and CDR2 is SYGVNS in the germline V gene. For the CDR3, the DNA is TGTGCCAGCGGTGAAGGTTCGGGCGGCACAGATACGCAGTATTTT. The encoded protein is CASGEGSGGTDTQYF.

This clonotype was seen a few times. The chain employs TRBV9 and TRBJ2-2; D remains ambiguous. The CDR3 runs to 14 residues. The V end lost 4 bases, the J end lost 2 bases, and 9 bases lay between the germline ends. Germline CDR1 reads SGDLS; CDR2 reads YYNGEE. The CDR3 loop reads CASSRTRNTGELFF. The CDR3 DNA is TGTGCCAGCAGCCGAACACGAAACACCGGGGAGCTGTTTTTT.

This clonotype occurred many times. DNA of the CDR3: TGTGCCAGCAGCGTTCGGACGGGAATAGAGGGTGAGCAGTTCTTC. Residues: CASSVRTGIEGEQFF. V is TRBV9 and J is TRBJ2-1; D might be TRBD2 (5 bases). The CDR3 spans 15 residues. The V end was cut by 2 bases, the J end by 9 bases, with 18 bases between. Germline CDR1 reads SGDLS; CDR2 reads YYNGEE.

This clonotype was detected many times. J is TRBJ1-1 and V is TRBV12-3 or TRBV12-4, with D possibly matching TRBD1 (5 bases). This CDR3 contains 12 residues. The V end was cut by 6 bases, the J end by 10 bases, with 15 bases between. CDR3 nucleotides: TGTGCCAGCAGCCCTGGGGGGAGGCGAGCTTTCTTT. Its protein is CASSPGGRRAFF.

The sample holds many counts of this clonotype. V and J are TRBV5-4 and TRBJ2-7; no reliable D call. The V gene lost 1 base and the J gene lost 5 bases, with 13 bases spanning the gap. CDR3 length: 14 residues. Germline CDR1 is SGHNT and CDR2 is YYREEE (reference sequence). CDR3 in amino acids: CASSLLSSTHEQYF. CDR3 coding DNA: TGTGCCAGCAGCTTGTTGTCATCGACCCACGAGCAGTACTTC.

A note on this clonotype: Possible read error: a much larger clone is one base away. The chain is built from TRBV5-1 and TRBJ1-2; tentatively, D is TRBD1 (6 bases). Germline loops: CDR1 SGHRS, CDR2 YFSETQ. Deletions cut 4 bases from V and 6 bases from J, with 19 bases between. This CDR3 spans 15 amino acids. The CDR3 protein is CASSEGVPRDNGYTF. The CDR3, as DNA: TGCGCCAGCAGCGAGGGGGTTCCAAGGGACAATGGCTACACCTTC.

This clonotype was found many times. CDR3 nucleotides: TGTGCCAGCAGGATAGGGACCTACAATGAGCAGTTCTTC. Amino acids: CASRIGTYNEQFF. V is TRBV28 and J is TRBJ2-1, with no clear D. Per the germline V gene, CDR1 is MDHEN and CDR2 is SYDVKM. The CDR3 is 13 residues long. The V and J ends lost 6 bases and 2 bases respectively, with 8 bases between them.

In regard to this clonotype: Just one base apart from a much larger clone, this may be a read error. The J gene is TRBJ2-3, the V gene TRBV3-1; either TRBD1 or TRBD2 may supply D (5 bases each). CDR1 LGHDT and CDR2 YNNKEL come from the germline V gene (reference sequence). The CDR3 has 17 residues. The V and J ends lost 0 bases and 1 base respectively, with 14 bases between them. The CDR3 coding sequence is TGTGCCAGCAGCCAAGATCGAGGGGAGACTGGCACAGATACGCAGTATTTT. Its protein product is CASSQDRGETGTDTQYF.

As concerns this clonotype: Given a much more abundant clone one base away, this may be a read error. This chain joins TRBV3-1 and TRBJ1-2, with D possibly being TRBD1 (6 bases). Germline values: CDR1 LGHDT, CDR2 YNNKEL (reference sequence). This CDR3 has 16 residues. This CDR3 is CAGSQEEVAGEYGYTF. Here the CDR3 DNA reads TGTGCCGGCAGCCAAGAAGAGGTAGCAGGGGAGTATGGCTACACCTTC. Full variable domain (outside the CDR3, taken from reference TRBV3-1 and TRBJ1-2): DTAVSQTPKYLVTQMGNDKSIKCEQNLGHDTMYWYKQDSKKFLKIMFSYNNKELIINETVPNRFSPKSPDKAHLNLHINSLELGDSAVYFCAGSQEEVAGEYGYTFGSGTRLTVV.

This chain connects TRBV29-1 to TRBJ2-1; 10 nucleotides align to TRBD2. This CDR3 comprises 15 residues. The trim removed 6 bases at V and 2 bases at J, leaving 7 bases unmatched. Germline loops: CDR1 SQVTM, CDR2 ANQGSEA. CDR3 in amino acids: CSVVPGTSAYNEQFF. The CDR3 nucleotides read TGCAGCGTGGTTCCCGGGACTAGCGCCTACAATGAGCAGTTCTTC.

A note on this clonotype: This clone may be a read error of a much larger clone one base away. The V gene is TRBV29-1, the J gene TRBJ2-1; D is ambiguous. This CDR3 has 12 residues. CDR1 is SQVTM and CDR2 is ANQGSEA in the germline V gene. CDR3 loop: CSVESESNVQFF. For the CDR3, the DNA is TGCAGCGTTGAAAGTGAGAGTAATGTGCAGTTCTTC.

The table lists this clonotype with many counts. The genes are TRBV5-1 and TRBJ2-3, with D perhaps TRBD2 (6 bases). CDR3 length equals 15 residues. Between the trimmed V and J ends, which lost 0 bases and 4 bases, there was a span of 12 bases. Germline CDR1 SGHRS, CDR2 YFSETQ. The CDR3 DNA follows: TGCGCCAGCAGCTTGGAAAGAACGGGGGCAGATACGCAGTATTTT. It yields the protein CASSLERTGADTQYF.

This clonotype was counted at least ten times. The V and J genes are TRBV5-6 and TRBJ2-7, with D possibly being TRBD2 (5 bases). V lost 5 bases, J lost 5 bases, and 14 bases lay in between. In germline, CDR1 is SGHDT, CDR2 YYEEEE. The CDR3 covers 13 residues. The CDR3 region has the DNA TGTGCCAGCAGGTCCCGGGGAGCGAACGAGCAGTACTTC. This translates into CASRSRGANEQYF.

This clonotype has a handful of counts. A much larger clone sits a single nucleotide away, making a read error possible. V and J are TRBV7-2 and TRBJ2-1; TRBD2 matches at 12 bases. The trim removed 2 bases at V and 8 bases at J, leaving 4 bases unmatched. This CDR3 comprises 15 residues. From germline, CDR1 is SGHTA and CDR2 FQGNSA. The CDR3 DNA reads TGTGCCAGCAGCTTATTACTAGCGGGAGGCGATGAGCAGTTCTTC. Translated, it gives CASSLLLAGGDEQFF.

In this sample, this clonotype turned up many times. The chain joins TRBV4-1 to TRBJ1-4; D possibly corresponds to TRBD1 (5 bases). V was shortened by 0 bases and J by 0 bases, with 17 bases between the two germline ends. The CDR3 is 19 amino acids. Germline V gives CDR1 MGHRA, CDR2 YSYEKL. The DNA for the CDR3 is TGCGCCAGCAGCCAAGAATCGGGGCGGAGCCATGCAACTAATGAAAAACTGTTTTTT. Amino acids: CASSQESGRSHATNEKLFF.